This is a list of T cell receptor beta chains from one sample in a study of shared clonotypes between healthy human individuals. TCRdb keeps only in-frame clones here, not all; method: immunoSEQ multiplex PCR. Of some 530,000 clones detected, 81% appear once; the ten largest clones hold roughly 13%. Sequenced: PBMCs. The receptors were gathered from a woman aged 40 to 50 in good health. Some clones in this sample may be carry-over from other donors' samples. CDR3s include the opening cysteine and the closing phenylalanine or tryptophan. The D gene is left open where the match is weak. Rows give clone size only sometimes, using once, few, many, or a class for an expanded clone.

d_call j_call clone_size v_call cdr3_length cdr3_aa cdr3_nt
NA TRBJ2-1 NA TRBV28 15 CASSRAGTSHNEQFF TGTGCCAGCAGTCGAGCGGGTACGTCACACAATGAGCAGTTCTTC
NA TRBJ2-1 NA TRBV10-3 15 CAISGRDSSYNEQFF TGTGCCATCAGTGGTAGGGATAGCTCCTACAATGAGCAGTTCTTC
TRBD2 TRBJ2-1 NA TRBV6-4 13 CASSEAGNNEQFF TGTGCCAGCAGTGAAGCGGGAAACAATGAGCAGTTCTTC
NA TRBJ1-1 NA TRBV6-1 11 CASSVPFEAFF TGTGCCAGCAGTGTACCCTTTGAAGCTTTCTTT
TRBD1 TRBJ2-2 few TRBV10-3 15 CAIKTAGRGSGELFF TGTGCCATCAAAACGGCCGGCAGGGGGTCCGGGGAGCTGTTTTTT
NA TRBJ2-3 NA TRBV5-8 16 CASSLYGRALTDTQYF TGTGCCAGCAGCTTGTACGGTAGAGCACTCACAGATACGCAGTATTTT
NA TRBJ2-7 NA TRBV6-6 11 CASSSRDEQYF TGTGCCAGCAGTTCCAGGGACGAGCAGTACTTC
NA TRBJ2-3 NA TRBV29-1 14 CSVDIGSGTDTQYF TGCAGCGTTGATATCGGGAGTGGCACAGATACGCAGTATTTT
NA TRBJ2-3 few TRBV7-9 14 CASSLRAGTDTQYF TGTGCCAGCAGCCTAAGGGCAGGGACAGATACGCAGTATTTT
TRBD1 TRBJ2-3 NA TRBV6-5 16 CASSYLTGDRWDTQYF TGTGCCAGCAGTTACCTGACAGGGGATAGGTGGGATACGCAGTATTTT
TRBD1 TRBJ2-4 NA TRBV6-1 12 CASGDRATLRDF TGTGCCAGCGGGGACAGGGCGACCCTCCGTGATTTC
TRBD2 TRBJ2-3 NA TRBV29-1 14 CSVASGGSTDTQYF TGCAGCGTGGCTAGCGGAGGAAGCACAGATACGCAGTATTTT
NA TRBJ1-2 NA TRBV7-2 13 CASSSTWGYGYTF TGTGCCAGCAGCTCAACATGGGGCTATGGCTACACCTTC
NA TRBJ1-2 NA TRBV30 13 CAWSKGGDYGYTF TGTGCCTGGAGCAAAGGGGGGGACTATGGCTACACCTTC
NA TRBJ1-1 NA TRBV7-9 15 CASSDPHGAQVEAFF TGTGCCAGCAGCGACCCCCACGGTGCCCAGGTTGAAGCTTTCTTT
TRBD1 TRBJ1-2 NA TRBV6-5 13 CASTSRGLIGYTF TGTGCCAGCACCTCAAGGGGGCTAATTGGCTACACCTTC